This entry lists 16 T cell receptor beta chains sequenced from one sample in a study of radiation and T cells in renal cell carcinoma. Treatment here: treatment-naive control, cytoreductive nephrectomy. Clones were read by immunoSEQ multiplex PCR, and TCRdb kept only the in-frame ones, dropping some. The top ten hold 30% to 35% of the sample, which has around 20,000 clones, approximately 59% seen once. The sample consisted of tumor tissue, taken from a patient whose treatment was nephrectomy without radiotherapy. The receptor set was obtained from a man aged 50 or older with renal cell carcinoma.

Only a few counts were recorded for this clone. V and J are TRBV6-4 and TRBJ2-3; TRBD2 aligns across 9 bases. Germline CDR1 reads MRHNA; CDR2 reads SNTAGT. Unmatched junction bases numbered 6, after V lost 4 bases and J lost 7 bases. The CDR3 is made up of 14 amino acids. The CDR3 nucleotides are TGTGCCAGCAGTGTTCTAGCGGGGTCGAATACGCAGTATTTT. This gives the protein CASSVLAGSNTQYF.

In this sample, this clone turned up a few times. V usage is TRBV7-9 and J usage is TRBJ2-5, with TRBD1 identical over 7 bases. Germline values: CDR1 SEHNR, CDR2 FQNEAQ (reference sequence). This CDR3 is built from 12 residues. V was clipped by 5 bases and J by 3 bases; unmatched bases: 0. The CDR3 region is CASSQGEETQYF. The CDR3 DNA is TGTGCCAGCAGCCAGGGGGAAGAGACCCAGTACTTC.

This clone has more than one count but fewer than ten. The chain combines TRBV5-4 with TRBJ2-3; 8 positions match TRBD2. V was pared by 4 bases and J by 3 bases, with 7 bases of the junction left unmatched. There are 15 residues in the CDR3. Germline V gives CDR1 SGHNT, CDR2 YYREEE (reference sequence). The CDR3: CASSKQSGRTDTQYF. The CDR3 bases are TGTGCCAGCAGCAAGCAAAGCGGGAGAACAGATACGCAGTATTTT. The full variable domain, in which reference TRBV5-4 and TRBJ2-3 provide the parts outside the CDR3, is ETGVTQSPTHLIKTRGQQVTLRCSSQSGHNTVSWYQQALGQGPQFIFQYYREEENGRGNFPPRFSGLQFPNYSSELNVNALELDDSALYLCASSKQSGRTDTQYFGPGTRLTVL.

This clone was counted once. The chain uses TRBV4-2 and TRBJ1-1, with TRBD1 matching over 7 bases. With V trimmed by 4 bases and J by 5 bases, 7 bases remained unmatched. Germline-derived CDR1 and CDR2 are LGHNA and YNFKEQ. This CDR3 has 14 residues. CDR3 sequence reads: CASSRPPRGTEAFF. In nucleotides, the CDR3 is TGTGCCAGCAGCCGCCCCCCCAGGGGGACTGAAGCTTTCTTT.

This clone is large (0.1 to 1%) by share. The V gene is TRBV7-8, the J gene TRBJ2-5; D is unclear. The CDR3 has 18 residues. Germline values: CDR1 SGHVS, CDR2 FQNEAQ. Deletions cut 5 bases from V and 3 bases from J, with 25 bases between. The CDR3 sequence: CASSPDPLGSTFEETQYF. The CDR3 nucleotides are TGTGCCAGCAGCCCCGACCCCTTGGGGTCTACCTTCGAAGAGACCCAGTACTTC. The entire variable domain, with the rest obtained from reference TRBV7-8 and TRBJ2-5, is as follows: GAGVSQSPRYKVAKRGQDVALRCDPISGHVSLFWYQQALGQGPEFLTYFQNEAQLDKSGLPSDRFFAERPEGSVSTLKIQRTQQEDSAVYLCASSPDPLGSTFEETQYFGPGTRLLVL.

The V call is TRBV28, the J call TRBJ2-1; 9 bases match TRBD2. This CDR3 comprises 17 residues. The germline V gene has CDR1 MDHEN and CDR2 SYDVKM. Unmatched junction bases numbered 7, after V lost 0 bases and J lost 4 bases. The CDR3 DNA sequence: TGTGCCAGCAGTTTATGGGAGACTAGCGGACCGTACAATGAGCAGTTCTTC. Translated, it gives CASSLWETSGPYNEQFF.

This clone turned up a few times. This chain uses TRBV6-5 with TRBJ2-3; D gene unclear. V was shortened by 7 bases and J by 5 bases, with 4 bases between the two germline ends. Per the germline V gene, CDR1 is MNHEY and CDR2 is SVGAGI. The CDR3 consists of 10 residues. CDR3 loop: CASMGDTQYF. DNA of the CDR3: TGTGCCAGCATGGGAGATACGCAGTATTTT.

This clone was detected many times. The chain combines TRBV5-6 with TRBJ1-2; D unclear. Germline loops: CDR1 SGHDT, CDR2 YYEEEE. The CDR3 spans 15 residues. Trimming took 4 bases from V and 4 from J, leaving 17 bases between them. The CDR3 loop is CASSLDGSLGYGYTF. In DNA, the CDR3 is TGTGCCAGCAGCCTGGACGGGAGTTTGGGCTATGGCTACACCTTC.

V is TRBV4-1 and J is TRBJ2-7; D is undetermined. Trimming cost V 1 base and J 0 bases, with 16 bases left between them. Germline V gene data show CDR1 as MGHRA and CDR2 as YSYEKL. There are 17 residues in the CDR3. CDR3 sequence (DNA): TGCGCCAGCAGCCAAGTGCAAGCGTTTCCCATCTCCTACGAGCAGTACTTC. This encodes CASSQVQAFPISYEQYF.

The chain has TRBV5-5 and TRBJ2-5; a weak D match, TRBD2 (6 bases). CDR1 and CDR2 (germline): SGHKS, YYEKEE (reference sequence). V dropped 4 bases and J dropped 2 bases, with 18 bases sitting between them. The CDR3 loop spans 16 amino acids. CDR3 nucleotide sequence: TGTGCCAGCAGCCGTTCCACTAGCCCCCTTCAAGAGACCCAGTACTTC. It codes for CASSRSTSPLQETQYF.

The gene calls are TRBV5-6 and TRBJ1-4; D may be TRBD1 (5 bases). This CDR3 comprises 16 residues. With 3 bases removed from V and 7 bases from J, the gap between germline ends came to 19 bases. The germline V gene has CDR1 SGHDT and CDR2 YYEEEE. The CDR3 loop is CASSSTLQVISEKLFF. The DNA of the CDR3 is TGTGCCAGCAGCTCCACTCTACAGGTTATATCTGAAAAACTGTTTTTT.

J is TRBJ2-3 and V is TRBV9; D may be TRBD2 (6 bases). The CDR3 runs 16 residues. The V gene's germline CDR1 is SGDLS and CDR2 YYNGEE. V shed 5 bases and J shed 0 bases, with 16 bases lying between them. The CDR3 DNA is TGTGCCAGCAGTACCTTCGGGGGAATAAGCACAGATACGCAGTATTTT. Its translation: CASSTFGGISTDTQYF.

CDR3 bases: TGTGCCAGTAGGTCAGGAGGAGGCTACACCTTC. Amino acids: CASRSGGGYTF. The genes are TRBV19 and TRBJ1-2; D is undetermined. CDR3 size: 11 residues. V lost 6 bases to trimming and J lost 8 bases, with 10 bases between them. Germline V gene lookup returns CDR1 LNHDA and CDR2 SQIVND (reference sequence).

The CDR3 is CASSETSNQPQHF. The CDR3, as DNA: TGTGCCAGCAGTGAAACTAGCAATCAGCCCCAGCATTTT. The chain carries TRBV6-1 and TRBJ1-5; D not certain. The germline V gene encodes CDR1 MNHNS and CDR2 SASEGT. This CDR3 has 13 residues. The V gene lost 2 bases and the J gene lost 0 bases, with 2 bases spanning the gap.

This clone was recorded at least ten times. J is TRBJ1-4 and V is TRBV6-4; D gene ambiguous. The CDR3 loop spans 13 amino acids. Germline CDR1 reads MRHNA; CDR2 reads SNTAGT. The V end lost 0 bases, the J end lost 7 bases, and 6 bases lay between the germline ends. The CDR3 here is CASSDSWGEKLFF. The DNA of the CDR3 is TGTGCCAGCAGTGACTCGTGGGGTGAAAAACTGTTTTTT.

This chain links TRBV4-2 with TRBJ1-3; D is unclear. Trimming took off 4 bases at V and 0 bases at J, with 7 bases between the two ends. Per the germline V gene, CDR1 is LGHNA and CDR2 is YNFKEQ. The CDR3 consists of 14 residues. The CDR3 bases are TGTGCCAGCAGCCCCGGTCGCTCTGGAAACACCATATATTTT. This sequence encodes CASSPGRSGNTIYF.